This entry lists 5 T cell receptor beta chains sequenced from one sample in a study of CD8+ T cells in alopecia areata. Treatment in this sample: oral pan-JAK inhibitor, 5-10 mg twice daily. RNA was extracted and reverse transcribed into cDNA as the sequencing template. Generated by immunoSEQ multiplex PCR, the TCRdb table keeps only in-frame clones and is missing some. This table holds 180,000 or so clones, approximately 50% found once. The specimen comprised CD8+ T cells sorted from blood, sampled at approximately week 52, from a patient treated with tofacitinib. Receptors originate from a human donor with alopecia areata.

The chain employs TRBV25-1 and TRBJ1-3, with D uncertain. The CDR3 runs to 12 residues. Looked up from germline, CDR1 is MGHDK and CDR2 is SYGVNS. V was trimmed by 7 bases and J by 3 bases, leaving 7 bases between them. CDR3 sequence: CASTGRGNTIYF. CDR3 sequence (DNA): TGTGCCAGCACGGGCCGTGGAAACACCATATATTTT.

The chain combines TRBV5-1 with TRBJ2-7; D might be TRBD2 (6 bases). The CDR3 is made up of 14 amino acids. V was pared by 2 bases and J by 4 bases, with 13 bases between. CDR1 and CDR2 (germline): SGHRS, YFSETQ. As DNA, the CDR3 is TGCGCCAGCAGCTTTCAGGGAGGACAATACGAGCAGTACTTC. As protein: CASSFQGGQYEQYF.

The chain uses TRBV30 and TRBJ1-5; no clear D gene. Germline-derived CDR1 and CDR2 are GTSNPN and SVGIG (reference sequence). This CDR3 has 13 residues. The germline V and J ends were trimmed by 1 base and 4 bases, with 8 bases remaining between them. CDR3 protein: CAWSEQQNQPQHF. The CDR3 DNA reads as TGTGCCTGGAGTGAACAACAGAATCAGCCCCAGCATTTT.

This chain connects TRBV5-1 to TRBJ2-2, with unresolved D. The CDR3 runs 15 residues. Trimming took 1 base from V and 6 from J, leaving 13 bases between them. Germline-derived CDR1 and CDR2 are SGHRS and YFSETQ. As DNA, the CDR3 is TGCGCCAGCAGCTTGTTATCGGCAGTCGCCGGGGAGCTGTTTTTT. It translates to CASSLLSAVAGELFF.

The gene calls are TRBV2 and TRBJ2-1, with 7 positions matching TRBD2. CDR1 is SNHLY and CDR2 is FYNNEI in the germline V gene. CDR3 length: 14 residues. V shed 8 bases, J shed 0 bases, and the junction held 4 bases outside the gene matches. In DNA form, the CDR3 reads TGTGCCAGCGAGGGAGGGAACTCCTACAATGAGCAGTTCTTC. It translates to CASEGGNSYNEQFF.